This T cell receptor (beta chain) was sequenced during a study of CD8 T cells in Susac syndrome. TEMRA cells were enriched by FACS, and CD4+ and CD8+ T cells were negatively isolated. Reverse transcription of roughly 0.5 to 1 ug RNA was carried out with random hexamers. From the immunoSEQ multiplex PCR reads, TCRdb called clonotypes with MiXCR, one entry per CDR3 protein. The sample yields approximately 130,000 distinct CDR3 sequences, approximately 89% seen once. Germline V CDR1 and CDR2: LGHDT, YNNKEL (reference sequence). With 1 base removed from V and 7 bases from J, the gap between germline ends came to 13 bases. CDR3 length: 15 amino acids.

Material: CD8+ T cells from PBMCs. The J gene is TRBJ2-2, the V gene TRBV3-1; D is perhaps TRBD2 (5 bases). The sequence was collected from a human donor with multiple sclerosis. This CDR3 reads CASSQGWSAGGELFF. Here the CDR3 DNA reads TGTGCCAGCAGCCAAGGATGGAGCGCGGGCGGGGAGCTGTTTTTT.